This T cell receptor (beta chain) comes out of a study of T cell repertoires in cytomegalovirus infection. CDR3 length equals 13 residues. V dropped 4 bases and J dropped 6 bases, with 10 bases sitting between them. In germline, CDR1 is SGHVS, CDR2 FQNEAQ. Overall study findings and caveats: HLA-C-restricted CMV clonotypes gave the most frequent clonotype in two of eight donors.

This clonotype showed up many times. Its target is unknown. Each CDR3 protein gets one entry after TCRdb re-called the reads with MiXCR. The table records approximately 260,000 distinct CDR3 sequences, around 15% of them present only once. The genes are TRBV7-8 and TRBJ2-1; no reliable D call. Sequencing used CD8+ T cells from PBMCs. The source is a human donor in good health (CMV status not recorded). Some clones in this sample may be carry-over from other donors' samples. The CDR3 bases are TGTGCCAGCAGCTACAACAAACGCAATGAGCAGTTCTTC. Amino acid sequence: CASSYNKRNEQFF.